This TCR beta chain came from a study of cytomegalovirus exposure and HLA in healthy donors. Regarding this clone: Antigen: not known.

The study's findings and limits: There were a few CMV-associated chains whose specificity for CMV antigens was confirmed in vitro. The HLA-A and HLA-B alleles of most subjects were reportedly predicted accurately from TCR beta sequences. Per published reports, the classifier diagnosed cytomegalovirus status with high specificity and sensitivity.

PCR amplification relied on 60 Vbeta primers (plus 13 Jbeta primers). Measured with immunoSEQ multiplex PCR; TCRdb has only the in-frame clones, and not every one. This sample has approximately 150,000 clones, with roughly two thirds found just once. The CDR3 length is 15 residues. V lost 0 bases, J lost 7 bases, and 5 bases stayed unmatched. The germline CDR1 and CDR2 sequences are MNHNY and SVGAGI (reference sequence). Material for sequencing was PBMCs. The TCR was taken from a woman younger than 35 in good health and CMV-seropositive. The chain joins TRBV6-6 to TRBJ2-3; 9 nucleotides line up with TRBD2. The CDR3 sequence: CASSYSILAGNTQYF. As DNA, the CDR3 is TGTGCCAGCAGTTACTCTATCCTAGCGGGAAATACGCAGTATTTT.